Each of the 17 T cell receptor beta chains below was sequenced from the same sample in a study of cytomegalovirus exposure and HLA in healthy donors. In the PCR, 60 Vbeta and 13 Jbeta primers were used. Here immunoSEQ multiplex PCR was the method, and the copy in TCRdb shows in-frame clones only, minus some. The repertoire holds approximately 100,000 clones, with more than 75% as singletons. Sequencing input: PBMCs. All receptors come from a human donor in good health.

DNA for the CDR3: TGTGCCAGTAGACCGACTAGCGGATACTCCTACGAGCAGTACTTC. This translates into CASRPTSGYSYEQYF. V and J are TRBV19 and TRBJ2-7; TRBD2 matches at 9 bases. Unmatched junction bases numbered 6, after V lost 6 bases and J lost 0 bases. This CDR3 contains 15 residues. From germline, CDR1 is LNHDA and CDR2 SQIVND (reference sequence).

CDR3 region: CASSDGVIQYF. Here the CDR3 DNA reads TGCGCCAGCAGTGACGGAGTCATTCAGTACTTC. The chain carries TRBV10-1 and TRBJ2-7; D unresolved. The J call is doubtful: the DNA matches TRBJ2-4 better. The CDR3 has 11 amino acids. In germline, CDR1 is WNHNN, CDR2 SYGVQD (reference sequence).

The chain couples TRBV15 to TRBJ2-1; TRBD2 matches 14 bases. The CDR3 length is 18 residues. Per germline, CDR1 LNHNV and CDR2 YYDKDF (reference sequence). V lost 5 bases and J lost 8; bases outside the gene matches: 14. This chain's CDR3 is CATSGGLAGVGAGYEQFF. In DNA form, the CDR3 reads TGTGCCACCAGCGGGGGACTAGCGGGAGTCGGGGCTGGTTATGAGCAGTTCTTC.

This rearrangement joins TRBV11-2 to TRBJ1-2; D is unclear. The CDR3 runs 13 residues. Germline loops: CDR1 SGHAT, CDR2 FQNNGV. V was shortened by 4 bases and J by 7 bases, with 13 bases between the two germline ends. CDR3 nucleotide sequence: TGTGCCAGCAGCTCCCGCCTCACGGGTGGCTACACCTTC. This translates into CASSSRLTGGYTF.

This clone has just a few counts. The chain joins TRBV5-4 to TRBJ1-1; 10 positions match TRBD1. Per the germline V gene, CDR1 is SGHNT and CDR2 is YYREEE (reference sequence). V shed 4 bases and J 2 bases; nucleotides not matched to a gene: 5. The CDR3 totals 15 residues. CDR3: CASSRGQGTNTEAFF. CDR3 sequence (DNA): TGTGCCAGCAGCAGGGGACAGGGGACTAACACTGAAGCTTTCTTT. Based on the CDR3 plus reference TRBV5-4 and TRBJ1-1, the full variable domain is ETGVTQSPTHLIKTRGQQVTLRCSSQSGHNTVSWYQQALGQGPQFIFQYYREEENGRGNFPPRFSGLQFPNYSSELNVNALELDDSALYLCASSRGQGTNTEAFFGQGTRLTVV.

The chain couples TRBV7-9 to TRBJ1-3; weak D call: TRBD1 (6 bases). V dropped 5 bases and J dropped 0 bases, with 14 bases sitting between them. Germline-derived CDR1 and CDR2 are SEHNR and FQNEAQ (reference sequence). CDR3 size: 16 residues. For the CDR3, the DNA is TGTGCCAGCAGCCGACAGGCGAGCTACTCTGGAAACACCATATATTTT. Translating it yields CASSRQASYSGNTIYF.

The chain joins TRBV6-1 to TRBJ2-7, with D possibly matching TRBD1 (8 bases). Germline V gives CDR1 MNHNS, CDR2 SASEGT. Trimming cost V 1 base and J 0 bases, with 25 bases left between them. This CDR3 has 20 amino acids. The DNA of the CDR3 is TGTGCCAGCAGTGAAGAGCGGTGGGGAGGGCAGGGGGCCCTCTCCTACGAGCAGTACTTC. This sequence encodes CASSEERWGGQGALSYEQYF.

The chain employs TRBV28 and TRBJ1-1; D gene ambiguous. The length of the CDR3 is 12 residues. In germline, CDR1 is MDHEN, CDR2 SYDVKM. V lost 4 bases to trimming and J lost 1 base, with 4 bases between them. This chain's CDR3 is CASSSRNTEAFF. The CDR3 DNA reads TGTGCCAGCAGTTCTCGGAACACTGAAGCTTTCTTT.

The chain couples TRBV5-3 to TRBJ2-7; possible D gene TRBD1, 5 bases. TRBV5-3 is an ORF, with its function uncertain. This CDR3 has 18 residues. Trimming pared 3 bases from V and 2 bases from J, leaving 24 bases between. The CDR3 DNA reads TGTGCCAGAAGCTGCCGCGGACACTCGAGTTTTTTTACCTACGAGCAGTACTTC. This codes for CARSCRGHSSFFTYEQYF.

The chain employs TRBV6-5 and TRBJ2-1; TRBD1 is a possible D gene (7 bases). Trimming removed 7 bases from V and 2 bases from J, with 12 bases in between. The CDR3 totals 14 residues. Germline V gene lookup returns CDR1 MNHEY and CDR2 SVGAGI. The DNA for the CDR3 is TGTGCCAGCAAAACAGGGGAGGCCTACAATGAGCAGTTCTTC. Translating gives CASKTGEAYNEQFF.

This chain joins TRBV29-1 and TRBJ1-2, with 9 positions matching TRBD1. The V gene's germline CDR1 is SQVTM and CDR2 ANQGSEA. The CDR3 is 13 amino acids. J was trimmed by 7 bases and V by 4 bases; bases with no gene match: 7. CDR3 bases: TGCAGCGTTGGGGACAGGGACGTCTCTGGCTACACCTTC. It codes for CSVGDRDVSGYTF.

On this clone: An end of the junction does not agree with germline; a read error may underlie this. V usage is TRBV7-8 and J usage is TRBJ2-2, with TRBD2 matching over 9 bases. The CDR3 has 15 amino acids. CDR1 SGHVS and CDR2 FQNEAQ come from the germline V gene. The CDR3 DNA is TGTGCCAGCAGCCGCGCGGGGGGGAACACCAGGGAGCTGTTTTTT. Encoded protein: CASSRAGGNTRELFF.

For this clone: The junction does not match germline at one end; this may be a read error. The CDR3: CASSRGQVSGEAQYF. The CDR3 DNA is TGTGCCAGCAGCCGAGGACAGGTATCCGGAGAGGCCCAGTACTTC. The V gene is TRBV6-6, the J gene TRBJ2-5, with TRBD1 matching 7 bases. CDR3 length equals 15 residues. In germline, CDR1 is MNHNY, CDR2 SVGAGI (reference sequence).

The chain joins TRBV5-6 to TRBJ1-5; 9 nucleotides match TRBD1. Germline V gives CDR1 SGHDT, CDR2 YYEEEE. This CDR3 region has 16 residues. The junction had 8 bases not matched to a gene; V was cut back by 6 bases and J by 1 base. CDR3 sequence: CASTQTGTGSNQPQHF. DNA of the CDR3: TGTGCCAGCACACAAACCGGGACAGGGAGCAATCAGCCCCAGCATTTT.

The V call is TRBV19, the J call TRBJ1-1; a possible D gene is TRBD1 (5 bases). Germline assignment: CDR1 LNHDA and CDR2 SQIVND (reference sequence). With 5 bases removed from V and 1 base from J, the gap between germline ends came to 8 bases. The CDR3 length is 13 residues. CDR3 protein: CASSFQGNTEAFF. The DNA of the CDR3 is TGTGCCAGTAGTTTTCAGGGGAACACTGAAGCTTTCTTT.

This sequence joins TRBV7-2 and TRBJ1-4, with unresolved D. The CDR3 has 13 amino acids. V lost 5 bases and J 8 bases, leaving 12 bases between the germline ends. Germline lookup yields CDR1 SGHTA and CDR2 FQGNSA. The CDR3: CASSELVQEKLFF. In DNA form, the CDR3 reads TGTGCCAGCAGCGAATTAGTACAGGAAAAACTGTTTTTT.

The genes are TRBV25-1 and TRBJ1-1; 9 bases align to TRBD1. The CDR3 loop spans 13 amino acids. The V and J ends lost 4 bases and 7 bases, in that order; junction bases with no gene match: 4. Germline values: CDR1 MGHDK, CDR2 SYGVNS. CDR3 in amino acids: CASSVTGGVEAFF. The CDR3 DNA follows: TGTGCCAGCAGTGTAACAGGGGGCGTTGAAGCTTTCTTT. Full variable domain (missing parts from reference TRBV25-1 and TRBJ1-1): EADIYQTPRYLVIGTGKKITLECSQTMGHDKMYWYQQDPGMELHLIHYSYGVNSTEKGDLSSESTVSRIRTEHFPLTLESARPSHTSQYLCASSVTGGVEAFFGQGTRLTVV.